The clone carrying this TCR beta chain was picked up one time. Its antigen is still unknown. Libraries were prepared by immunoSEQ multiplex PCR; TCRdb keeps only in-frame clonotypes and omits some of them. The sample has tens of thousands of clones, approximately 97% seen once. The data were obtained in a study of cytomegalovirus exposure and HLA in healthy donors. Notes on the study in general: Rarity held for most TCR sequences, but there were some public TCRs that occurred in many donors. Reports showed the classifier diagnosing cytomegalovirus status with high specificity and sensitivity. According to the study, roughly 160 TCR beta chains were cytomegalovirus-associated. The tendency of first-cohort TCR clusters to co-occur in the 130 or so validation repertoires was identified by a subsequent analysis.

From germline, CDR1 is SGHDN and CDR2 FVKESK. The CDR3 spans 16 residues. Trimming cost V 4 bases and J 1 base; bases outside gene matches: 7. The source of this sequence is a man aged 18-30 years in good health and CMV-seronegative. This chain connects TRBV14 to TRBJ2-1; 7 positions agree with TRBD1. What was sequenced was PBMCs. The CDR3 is CASSPRGSGSYNEQFF. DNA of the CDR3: TGTGCCAGCAGCCCCAGGGGGTCCGGGTCCTACAATGAGCAGTTCTTC.